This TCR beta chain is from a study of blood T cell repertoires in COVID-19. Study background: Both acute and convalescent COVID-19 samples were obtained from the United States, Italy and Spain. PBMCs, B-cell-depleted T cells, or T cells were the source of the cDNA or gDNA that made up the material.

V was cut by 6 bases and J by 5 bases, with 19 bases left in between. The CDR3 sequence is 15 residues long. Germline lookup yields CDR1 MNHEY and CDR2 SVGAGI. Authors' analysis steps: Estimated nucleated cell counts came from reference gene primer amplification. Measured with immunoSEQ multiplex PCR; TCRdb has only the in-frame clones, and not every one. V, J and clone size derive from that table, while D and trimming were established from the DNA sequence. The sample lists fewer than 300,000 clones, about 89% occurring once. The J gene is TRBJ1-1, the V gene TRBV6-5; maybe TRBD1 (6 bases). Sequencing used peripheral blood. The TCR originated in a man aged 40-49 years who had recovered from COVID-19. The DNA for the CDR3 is TGTGCCAGCAGACTCACCAGGGGCTTGAGGACTGAAGCTTTCTTT. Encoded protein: CASRLTRGLRTEAFF.